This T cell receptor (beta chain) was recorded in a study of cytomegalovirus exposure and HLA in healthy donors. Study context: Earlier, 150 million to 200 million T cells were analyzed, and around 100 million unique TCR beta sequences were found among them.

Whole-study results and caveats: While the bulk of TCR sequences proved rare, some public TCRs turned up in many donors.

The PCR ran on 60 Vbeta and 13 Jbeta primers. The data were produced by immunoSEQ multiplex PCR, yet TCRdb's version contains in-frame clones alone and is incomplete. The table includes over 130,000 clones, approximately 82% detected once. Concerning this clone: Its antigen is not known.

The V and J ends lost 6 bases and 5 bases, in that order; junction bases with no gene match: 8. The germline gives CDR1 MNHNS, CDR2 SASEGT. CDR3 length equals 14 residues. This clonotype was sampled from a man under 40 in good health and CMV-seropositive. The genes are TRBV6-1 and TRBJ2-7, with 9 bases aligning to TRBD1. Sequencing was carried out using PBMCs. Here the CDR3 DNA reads TGTGCCAGCAGCTGGGGGGACAGGGACGACGAGCAGTACTTC. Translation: CASSWGDRDDEQYF.